These 7 T cell receptor beta chains share one sample of origin, sequenced in a study of a mutant IDH1 vaccine in newly diagnosed glioma. No antigen is known for these receptors. Method: immunoSEQ multiplex PCR; TCRdb's copy keeps in-frame clones and lacks some. The table has approximately 100,000 clones, under 90% seen once; the top ten hold over 0.6%. Time point specified: week 47, end of study. Every vaccination contained 300 ug of the mutant IDH1 20-mer peptide and was paired with topical imiquimod. The sample consisted of PBMCs, taken from a glioma patient whose treatment included an IDH1 peptide vaccine. The receptors derive from a woman aged 45-59 years with glioma.

The V call is TRBV7-6, the J call TRBJ1-3, with D possibly being TRBD1 (6 bases). CDR3 length: 17 amino acids. The V end lost 5 bases, the J end lost 2 bases, and 19 bases lay between the germline ends. CDR1 is SGHVS and CDR2 is FNYEAQ in the germline V gene. CDR3 residues: CASSQRLGTGTGNTIYF. The CDR3 nucleotides read TGTGCCAGCAGCCAACGACTTGGAACAGGGACTGGAAACACCATATATTTT. The full variable domain, rest sourced from reference TRBV7-6 and TRBJ1-3, is GAGVSQSPRYKVTKRGQDVALRCDPISGHVSLYWYRQALGQGPEFLTYFNYEAQQDKSGLPNDRFSAERPEGSISTLTIQRTEQRDSAMYRCASSQRLGTGTGNTIYFGEGSWLTVV.

V and J are TRBV9 and TRBJ1-2; 7 bases align to TRBD1. V lost 4 bases, J lost 7 bases, and 4 bases stayed unmatched. The CDR3 is 12 residues long. Germline loops: CDR1 SGDLS, CDR2 YYNGEE. The CDR3 DNA sequence: TGTGCCAGCAGCCCCGGACAGGTTGGCTACACCTTC. This translates into CASSPGQVGYTF.

The chain joins TRBV7-3 to TRBJ2-2; 11 nucleotides agree with TRBD2. The V gene end was trimmed by 5 bases and the J gene end by 5 bases; junction bases not matched to a gene: 4. The CDR3 runs 15 residues. The germline V gene has CDR1 SGHTA and CDR2 FQGTGA. The CDR3 loop is CASSKLAGGTGELFF. The CDR3, as DNA: TGTGCCAGCAGCAAATTAGCGGGAGGGACCGGGGAGCTGTTTTTT.

The chain is built from TRBV14 and TRBJ2-7; D is undetermined. The CDR3 contains 13 residues. V shed 6 bases and J shed 5 bases, with 14 bases lying between them. Germline CDR1 SGHDN, CDR2 FVKESK. CDR3 region: CASSLYRVHEQYF. The CDR3, as DNA: TGTGCCAGCAGTCTCTACCGAGTCCACGAGCAGTACTTC.

This clone was counted between two and nine times. The chain is built from TRBV9 and TRBJ1-2; TRBD1 matches at 7 bases. Trimming removed 0 bases from V and 6 bases from J; junction bases left unmatched: 8. The V gene's germline CDR1 is SGDLS and CDR2 YYNGEE. This CDR3 is built from 15 residues. The CDR3 loop is CASSVELTGKNGYTF. The CDR3 region has the DNA TGTGCCAGCAGCGTAGAATTGACAGGGAAGAATGGCTACACCTTC.

The chain has TRBV2 and TRBJ1-6; 8 bases are a match to TRBD1. Germline CDR1 and CDR2: SNHLY and FYNNEI. The CDR3 totals 14 residues. V shed 6 bases and J 9 bases; nucleotides not matched to a gene: 7. The CDR3 bases are TGTGCCAGCAGGGTCCAGGGGGCGGGTTCACCCCTCCACTTT. Its protein is CASRVQGAGSPLHF.

The V gene is TRBV28, the J gene TRBJ2-7; D may be TRBD2 (6 bases). Germline CDR1 reads MDHEN; CDR2 reads SYDVKM. The CDR3 extends over 16 amino acids. Deletions cut 5 bases from V and 0 bases from J, with 17 bases between. The chain's CDR3 is CASSAPGERASYEQYF. CDR3 bases: TGTGCCAGCAGTGCCCCCGGGGAGCGGGCCTCCTACGAGCAGTACTTC.